This T cell receptor (beta chain) was profiled in a study of T-cell memory formation after mild COVID-19. TCRdb processed the 5' RACE reads anew with MiXCR; each CDR3 protein has one entry. The profile covers 110,000 to 150,000 distinct CDR3 sequences, with around 25% appearing a single time and less than 25% taken by the ten largest. V was cut by 2 bases and J by 1 base, with 18 bases left in between. The CDR3 totals 17 residues. CDR1 SGDLS and CDR2 YYNGEE come from the germline V gene. V usage is TRBV9 and J usage is TRBJ2-5, with D perhaps assigned TRBD1 or TRBD2 (6 bases each). The sample taken for sequencing was PBMCs or a T cell subset sorted from them (not recorded which). The clonotype comes from an adult woman who had mild COVID-19 (a few samples of this study predate the infection). Cell type and time point are not known. DNA of the CDR3: TGTGCCAGCAGCGTGGGAGTGGGGGGCTCAAGCCAAGAGACCCAGTACTTC. Translated, it gives CASSVGVGGSSQETQYF.